This T cell receptor (beta chain) appears in the sequencing data of a study of T cells in Graves' hyperthyroidism and ophthalmopathy. Overall study context: Peripheral blood specimens were obtained at initial diagnosis, prior to any treatment.

The trim removed 6 bases at V and 4 bases at J, leaving 9 bases unmatched. The CDR3 contains 15 residues. The germline gives CDR1 MNHEY, CDR2 SVGEGT. There are many counts of this clonotype. As yet, its antigen is unknown. RNA transcripts gave rise to amplified TCR beta CDR3 regions. TCR CDR3 underwent first-round RT-PCR with the HTBI primer set. TCRdb analysed the multiplex PCR reads with MiXCR anew, one entry per CDR3 protein. Of 400,000 to 550,000 distinct CDR3 sequences listed, around a quarter are singletons. Study conclusions and caveats: Most thyroid clonotypes with frequency above 0.001 were detected in blood. Before onset, by a median of approximately 5.9 months, the model predicted ophthalmopathy.

Clinical symptoms, serum thyroxine and TRAb, thyroid ultrasound and orbital computed tomography together formed the diagnostic basis. J is TRBJ2-7 and V is TRBV6-2 or TRBV6-3; 10 nucleotides agree with TRBD2. The TCR originated in a woman aged 30 to 39 with Graves' ophthalmopathy. The specimen was blood. The CDR3 DNA reads as TGTGCCAGCAGAGATCTAGCGGGGGTCGTTTACGAGCAGTACTTC. It encodes CASRDLAGVVYEQYF.